This T cell receptor beta chain was identified in a study of shared clonotypes between healthy human individuals. Profiling relied on immunoSEQ multiplex PCR, and the TCRdb table lists in-frame clones only, not all of them. The sample includes millions of clones, over 85% seen only once; the top ten take roughly 0.14%. Study findings and constraints: Represented genetic and exposure-history diversity was restricted by having few donors. Only blood was sampled, and tissue TCR repertoires likely differ from blood ones.

As for this clone: No antigen is known for it.

The CDR3 is 16 amino acids. The ends lost 1 base at V and 1 base at J; junction bases unmatched: 4. Germline CDR1 reads SEHNR; CDR2 reads FQNEAQ (reference sequence). The sequencing sample was made of naive CD4+ T cells sorted from blood. Regarding subset: CD45RA+ positively selected. This sequence joins TRBV7-9 and TRBJ2-3; 8 bases agree with TRBD1. This receptor was identified in a man between 18 and 35 years old in good health. The CDR3 region is CASSLVVTGGTDTQYF. The CDR3 DNA is TGTGCCAGCAGCTTAGTGGTGACAGGGGGCACAGATACGCAGTATTTT.